The TCR beta chain under discussion was sequenced for a study of response to subunit inactivated influenza vaccine. Study results and caveats: Authors suggested seasonal influenza vaccinations each recruit few new T cells.

TCRdb analysed the RT-PCR reads with MiXCR anew, one entry per CDR3 protein. Seen here are fewer than 800,000 distinct CDR3 sequences, roughly 14% observed once, and the top ten hold 11%. As to this clonotype: Its antigen is unidentified.

V shed 2 bases and J shed 3 bases, with 10 bases lying between them. This CDR3 region has 14 residues. Germline V gene data show CDR1 as LGHNA and CDR2 as YSLEER. The J gene is TRBJ1-1, the V gene TRBV4-3; unclear D gene. This sample comprised PBMCs from blood, obtained 11 to 12 days after vaccination. The receptor was derived from a man in his fifties or sixties who received an inactivated influenza vaccine. The chain's CDR3 is CASSQFLGHTEAFF. The CDR3 nucleotides read TGCGCCAGCAGCCAATTCTTAGGACACACTGAAGCTTTCTTT.